This passage covers 6 T cell receptor beta chains from one sample sequenced in a study of T-cell reconstitution after alpha-beta-depleted transplantation in children. The authors prepared the TCRbeta library with unique molecular identifiers. MiXCR was run by TCRdb on the PCR reads, yielding one entry per CDR3 protein. Of about 980,000 distinct CDR3 sequences listed, less than 30% are singletons. The sequenced sample was PBMCs, mostly from graft donor cells, obtained 360 days after TCRalphabeta/CD19-depleted stem cell transplant. The receptor set was obtained from a boy less than two years old who had a stem cell transplant for SCID, so the T cells may come from the graft donor.

This clonotype came up a few times. V usage is TRBV20-1 and J usage is TRBJ2-1; 14 bases fit TRBD2. Trimming at V came to 6 bases and at J to 7 bases, leaving 20 bases not matched to a gene. This CDR3 has 19 amino acids. Germline V gene data show CDR1 as DFQATT and CDR2 as SNEGSKA (reference sequence). CDR3 amino acids: CSAEPRLAGGLLVGNEQFF. The DNA of the CDR3 is TGCAGTGCAGAACCTCGACTAGCGGGGGGGCTTTTAGTCGGAAATGAGCAGTTCTTC.

This clonotype was seen only a few times. This sequence joins TRBV10-3 and TRBJ1-1, with D hard to call. Per the germline V gene, CDR1 is ENHRY and CDR2 is SYGVKD. The CDR3 has 11 residues. V was clipped by 2 bases and J by 2 bases, with 0 bases between them. CDR3 in DNA: TGTGCCATCAGTGAGAACACTGAAGCTTTCTTT. This sequence encodes CAISENTEAFF.

This clonotype was detected ten times or more. V gene TRBV29-1 combines with J gene TRBJ2-7, with 9 bases fitting TRBD1. Germline V CDR1 and CDR2: SQVTM, ANQGSEA. J was trimmed by 2 bases and V by 4 bases; bases with no gene match: 3. CDR3 size: 13 residues. CDR3 bases: TGCAGCGTTGGAGGGACAGGGACCTACGAGCAGTACTTC. Translating gives CSVGGTGTYEQYF.

This chain joins TRBV2 and TRBJ2-7, with 9 bases identical to TRBD1. Unmatched junction bases numbered 2, after V lost 2 bases and J lost 3 bases. Germline V lookup: CDR1 SNHLY, CDR2 FYNNEI. The CDR3 totals 14 residues. The CDR3 loop is CASSEWDRDYEQYF. Here the CDR3 DNA reads TGTGCCAGCAGTGAATGGGACAGGGACTACGAGCAGTACTTC.

The chain links TRBV29-1 to TRBJ1-6; 7 bases map to TRBD1. The CDR3 contains 13 residues. V lost 4 bases to trimming and J lost 10 bases; unmatched junction nucleotides: 7. Germline CDR1 is SQVTM and CDR2 is ANQGSEA. CDR3 nucleotides: TGCAGCGTTGCTGGGACAGCAGGGTCACCCCTCCACTTT. Its protein is CSVAGTAGSPLHF.

The chain carries TRBV6-2 or TRBV6-3 and TRBJ2-3; 7 bases fit TRBD1. Germline lookup yields CDR1 MNHEY and CDR2 SVGEGT. The CDR3 is made up of 18 amino acids. The V and J ends lost 2 bases and 0 bases, in that order; junction bases with no gene match: 11. In DNA, the CDR3 is TGTGCCAGCAGTTACCTACCGGGACAGCACCCTAGCACAGATACGCAGTATTTT. This gives the protein CASSYLPGQHPSTDTQYF.